This passage covers 19 T cell receptor beta chains from one sample sequenced in a study of shared clonotypes between healthy human individuals. TCRdb's copy holds only in-frame clones and misses some; the assay was immunoSEQ multiplex PCR. The sample lists over 400,000 clones, roughly 95% occurring once. Sequences were obtained from naive CD4+ T cells sorted from blood. Stated subset: CD45RA+ positively selected. The receptors were gathered from a woman aged 30 to 39 in good health.

The genes are TRBV28 and TRBJ2-7; TRBD2 matches at 11 bases. With V trimmed by 6 bases and J by 3 bases, 7 bases remained unmatched. CDR1 MDHEN and CDR2 SYDVKM come from the germline V gene. CDR3 length: 15 amino acids. Here the CDR3 reads CASSSSGRTGYEQYF. The CDR3 DNA reads as TGTGCCAGCAGCTCTAGCGGGAGGACCGGCTACGAGCAGTACTTC.

The chain links TRBV30 to TRBJ2-5; D gene unclear. Germline assignment: CDR1 GTSNPN and CDR2 SVGIG (reference sequence). The CDR3 has 11 residues. The V gene lost 0 bases and the J gene lost 5 bases, with 4 bases spanning the gap. CDR3 sequence reads: CAWSVSETQYF. The CDR3 nucleotides read TGTGCCTGGAGTGTTTCGGAGACCCAGTACTTC. Looking up the rest from reference TRBV30 and TRBJ2-5 gives the full variable domain: SQTIHQWPATLVQPVGSPLSLECTVEGTSNPNLYWYRQAAGRGLQLLFYSVGIGQISSEVPQNLSASRPQDRQFILSSKKLLLSDSGFYLCAWSVSETQYFGPGTRLLVL.

This clone has a single count. The chain is built from TRBV29-1 and TRBJ2-1; D remains ambiguous. Between the trimmed V and J ends, which lost 4 bases and 8 bases, there was a span of 12 bases. CDR3 length: 12 amino acids. Germline V gives CDR1 SQVTM, CDR2 ANQGSEA. Here the CDR3 reads CSVGWRSHEQFF. CDR3 nucleotides: TGCAGCGTTGGCTGGCGGAGCCATGAGCAGTTCTTC.

The chain joins TRBV5-1 to TRBJ2-7; 8 nucleotides match TRBD1. Trimming cost V 3 bases and J 0 bases; bases outside gene matches: 2. This CDR3 has 14 amino acids. Germline CDR1 reads SGHRS; CDR2 reads YFSETQ. CDR3 in amino acids: CASSSGGPSYEQYF. The CDR3 DNA sequence: TGCGCCAGCAGCTCAGGGGGCCCCTCCTACGAGCAGTACTTC. Variable domain in full (rest from reference TRBV5-1 and TRBJ2-7): KAGVTQTPRYLIKTRGQQVTLSCSPISGHRSVSWYQQTPGQGLQFLFEYFSETQRNKGNFPGRFSGRQFSNSRSEMNVSTLELGDSALYLCASSSGGPSYEQYFGPGTRLTVT.

The V call is TRBV5-1, the J call TRBJ1-4; 10 nucleotides agree with TRBD1. V trimming: 5 bases; J trimming: 2 bases; junction bases outside the gene matches: 3. The CDR3 loop spans 15 amino acids. CDR1 is SGHRS, CDR2 YFSETQ, per germline. DNA of the CDR3: TGCGCCAGCAGAAGACAGGGGGCCACTAATGAAAAACTGTTTTTT. It codes for CASRRQGATNEKLFF.

This sequence joins TRBV7-6 and TRBJ1-4; the D gene is possibly TRBD1 (5 bases). The length of the CDR3 is 14 residues. Germline V CDR1 and CDR2: SGHVS, FNYEAQ. The germline V and J ends were trimmed by 3 bases and 7 bases, with 12 bases remaining between them. This CDR3 reads CASSLGPLGEKLFF. DNA for the CDR3: TGTGCCAGCAGCTTGGGGCCACTCGGTGAAAAACTGTTTTTT.

The chain carries TRBV6-6 and TRBJ1-5; D gene uncertain. This CDR3 has 13 residues. V was cut by 8 bases and J by 1 base, with 9 bases left in between. The germline V gene has CDR1 MNHNY and CDR2 SVGAGI (reference sequence). The CDR3 region has the DNA TGTGCCAGCGGGTTAGTGAGCAATCAGCCCCAGCATTTT. Its protein is CASGLVSNQPQHF.

This clone showed up just a few times. J is TRBJ1-5 and V is TRBV2; the match to TRBD1 covers 9 bases. The V and J ends lost 6 bases and 6 bases, in that order; junction bases with no gene match: 6. The germline V gene encodes CDR1 SNHLY and CDR2 FYNNEI. The CDR3 is 14 amino acids. The DNA of the CDR3 is TGTGCCAGCAGCGCGGACAGGGGAAGTCAGCCCCAGCATTTT. This encodes CASSADRGSQPQHF.

J is TRBJ2-5 and V is TRBV19; possible D gene TRBD1, 6 bases. The J call may be in error: the DNA end matches TRBJ2-7 better. CDR1 LNHDA and CDR2 SQIVND come from the germline V gene (reference sequence). The CDR3 length is 14 residues. CDR3 sequence (DNA): TGTGCCAGTAGTATGATAGGGACAAACTACGAGCAGTACTTC. Protein product: CASSMIGTNYEQYF.

J is TRBJ2-6 and V is TRBV5-4; 13 bases are shared with TRBD2. Germline-derived CDR1 and CDR2 are SGHNT and YYREEE (reference sequence). The CDR3 consists of 19 residues. The J segment lost 0 bases and the V segment lost 4 bases, leaving 7 bases of the junction unmatched. The CDR3 loop is CASSPGTSGTLSGANVLTF. CDR3 bases: TGTGCCAGCAGCCCCGGGACTAGCGGGACCCTCTCTGGGGCCAACGTCCTGACTTTC.

V gene TRBV11-2 combines with J gene TRBJ1-1; 11 nucleotides match TRBD1. Germline values: CDR1 SGHAT, CDR2 FQNNGV. CDR3 length: 17 residues. The V segment lost 5 bases and the J segment 6 bases; nucleotides outside the gene matches: 14. The CDR3 region has the DNA TGTGCCAGCAGCCCAAAACTGCGACAGGGACAGGGGGCTGAAGCTTTCTTT. Translated, it gives CASSPKLRQGQGAEAFF.

The chain couples TRBV25-1 to TRBJ2-1; TRBD2 matches at 13 bases. This CDR3 region has 16 residues. V lost 8 bases to trimming and J lost 6 bases; unmatched junction nucleotides: 10. CDR1 is MGHDK and CDR2 is SYGVNS in the germline V gene. CDR3 loop: CASARFGLAGVNEQFF. The CDR3 region has the DNA TGTGCCAGCGCAAGATTTGGACTAGCGGGAGTCAATGAGCAGTTCTTC. The full variable domain, in which reference TRBV25-1 and TRBJ2-1 provide the parts outside the CDR3, is EADIYQTPRYLVIGTGKKITLECSQTMGHDKMYWYQQDPGMELHLIHYSYGVNSTEKGDLSSESTVSRIRTEHFPLTLESARPSHTSQYLCASARFGLAGVNEQFFGPGTRLTVL.

The CDR3 sequence: CASSLGQGGTQYF. CDR3 DNA sequence: TGTGCCAGCAGCTTAGGGCAGGGAGGGACCCAGTACTTC. The chain recombines TRBV7-8 with TRBJ2-5, with a weak D call TRBD2 (6 bases). Trimming stripped 1 base from V and 7 bases from J, with 10 bases between. The CDR3 has 13 residues. Germline CDR1 reads SGHVS; CDR2 reads FQNEAQ.

This sequence joins TRBV5-1 and TRBJ2-5; a weak D match, TRBD2 (6 bases). Gene TRBJ2-7 matches the end of the DNA better, so the J call may be wrong. The CDR3 runs 14 residues. Germline lookup yields CDR1 SGHRS and CDR2 YFSETQ. The CDR3: CASSLGASEYEQYF. The CDR3 region has the DNA TGCGCCAGCAGCTTGGGCGCTAGCGAGTACGAGCAGTACTTC.

The genes are TRBV9 and TRBJ2-5; 11 nucleotides match TRBD1. V gave up 3 bases and J gave up 1 base; unmatched junction bases: 5. Germline V gives CDR1 SGDLS, CDR2 YYNGEE. The CDR3 has 16 residues. The CDR3 nucleotides are TGTGCCAGCAGCGCAGGGACAGGGGGGCTCCAAGAGACCCAGTACTTC. Translating it yields CASSAGTGGLQETQYF.

This chain connects TRBV19 to TRBJ2-3; the D gene is possibly TRBD1 (6 bases). V was shortened by 6 bases and J by 5 bases, with 12 bases between the two germline ends. Germline CDR1 is LNHDA and CDR2 is SQIVND (reference sequence). This CDR3 has 13 amino acids. The CDR3 sequence: CASRGQSGDTQYF. CDR3 nucleotide sequence: TGTGCCAGTAGAGGACAGTCAGGAGATACGCAGTATTTT.

This clone was detected once. The chain uses TRBV11-2 and TRBJ2-7; 11 nucleotides match TRBD2. The CDR3 runs to 15 residues. After removal of 3 bases from V and 1 base from J, the junction contained 2 bases not matched to a gene. Germline V gene lookup returns CDR1 SGHAT and CDR2 FQNNGV. CDR3 DNA: TGTGCCAGCAGCTTGACTAGCGGGAAGTCCTACGAGCAGTACTTC. It specifies CASSLTSGKSYEQYF.

V is TRBV19 and J is TRBJ2-5; D is possibly TRBD2 (5 bases). The J call may be wrong; the DNA end is better matched by TRBJ2-7. CDR3 length equals 16 residues. CDR1 and CDR2 (germline): LNHDA, SQIVND (reference sequence). The CDR3 here is CASSIYPLAKAYEQYF. Here the CDR3 DNA reads TGTGCCAGTAGTATATACCCGTTAGCGAAGGCTTACGAGCAGTACTTC.

The chain combines TRBV6-5 with TRBJ2-1, with a weak D call TRBD1 (6 bases). The CDR3 covers 15 residues. Germline CDR1 is MNHEY and CDR2 is SVGAGI. V was clipped by 2 bases and J by 0 bases, with 8 bases between them. Here the CDR3 DNA reads TGTGCCAGCAGTTACGAACAGGGCTCCTACAATGAGCAGTTCTTC. Translated: CASSYEQGSYNEQFF.